The sequence of this T cell receptor (beta chain) was determined in a study of T cell clonotyping in hematopoietic cell transplantation. Time point here: recipient sample about 28 days before transplant, after cytoreduction. Recipient blood drawn about 28 days pretransplant and days 30, 100, 180 after. This CDR3 comprises 15 residues. Trimming shortened V by 5 bases and J by 1 base, and 15 bases separated the two germline ends. Germline V gene data show CDR1 as MNHEY and CDR2 as SMNVEV (reference sequence). Libraries were prepared by immunoSEQ multiplex PCR; TCRdb keeps only in-frame clonotypes and omits some of them. The sample includes some 76,000 clones, roughly 95% seen only once; the top ten take roughly 1.5%.

The sequencing used peripheral blood mononuclear cells, collected before stem cell transplant. The source is a woman in her 50s with acute myeloid leukemia. Some clones in this sample may be carry-over from other donors' samples. This chain connects TRBV27 to TRBJ2-7; no firm D call. In DNA, the CDR3 is TGTGCCAGCAGTCCCCGCTTTGGGCCTTCCTACGAGCAGTACTTC. Its translation is CASSPRFGPSYEQYF.